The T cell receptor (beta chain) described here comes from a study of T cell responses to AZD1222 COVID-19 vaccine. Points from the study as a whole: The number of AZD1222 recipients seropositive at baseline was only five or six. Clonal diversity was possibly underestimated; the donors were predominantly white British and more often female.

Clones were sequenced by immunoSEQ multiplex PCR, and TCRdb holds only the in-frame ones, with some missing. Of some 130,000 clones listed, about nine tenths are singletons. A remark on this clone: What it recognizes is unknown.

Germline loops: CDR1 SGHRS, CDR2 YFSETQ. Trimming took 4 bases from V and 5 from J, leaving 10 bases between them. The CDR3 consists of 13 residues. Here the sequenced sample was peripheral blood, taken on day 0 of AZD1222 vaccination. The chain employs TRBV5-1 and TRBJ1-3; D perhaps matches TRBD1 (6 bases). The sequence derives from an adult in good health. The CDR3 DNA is TGCGCCAGCAGCGGGGGCCAGAGAAACACCATATATTTT. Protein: CASSGGQRNTIYF.